The 8 T cell receptor beta chains below all came from one sample that was sequenced in a study of blood T cells in healthy people across ages. The authors ran a second PCR of roughly 6 to 11 cycles using a sample-barcoded 5' primer and a J-beta primer mix. TCRdb called the 5' RACE reads again in MiXCR, with one record for every CDR3 protein. This table has about a million distinct CDR3 sequences, 35% to 40% appearing once. Sequenced sample: blood. All receptors come from a man aged 18 to 30 in good health.

This sequence joins TRBV28 and TRBJ2-5; no reliable D call. CDR1 and CDR2 (germline): MDHEN, SYDVKM. V lost 4 bases and J 4 bases, leaving 7 bases between the germline ends. CDR3 length: 12 residues. CDR3 region: CASSSSAETQYF. For the CDR3, the DNA is TGTGCCAGCAGTTCGTCCGCAGAGACCCAGTACTTC.

The rearrangement uses TRBV19 and TRBJ2-5; 9 bases agree with TRBD1. Germline lookup yields CDR1 LNHDA and CDR2 SQIVND (reference sequence). The V segment lost 7 bases and the J segment 6 bases; nucleotides outside the gene matches: 9. The CDR3 runs to 14 residues. The CDR3 nucleotides read TGTGCCAGTAACGACAGGGGGGCCGCCAAGACCCAGTACTTC. As protein: CASNDRGAAKTQYF.

This chain links TRBV10-3 with TRBJ1-1; the D is unclear. This CDR3 is built from 17 residues. From germline, CDR1 is ENHRY and CDR2 SYGVKD. V gave up 0 bases and J gave up 0 bases, with 14 bases separating them. CDR3 nucleotide sequence: TGTGCCATCAGTGAGTCAGTATATAACCATCTGAACACTGAAGCTTTCTTT. Amino acid sequence: CAISESVYNHLNTEAFF.

A few counts support this clonotype. Sequence at one end of the junction differs from germline and may be a read error. The V call is TRBV5-6, the J call TRBJ1-5, with 8 bases that match TRBD1. CDR1 is SGHDT and CDR2 is YYEEEE in the germline V gene. CDR3 length equals 16 residues. The CDR3 loop is CASSLAPGGLNQPQHF. For the CDR3, the DNA is TGTGCCAGTAGCTTGGCCCCAGGGGGCCTCAATCAGCCCCAGCATTTT.

The V and J genes are TRBV13 and TRBJ1-2; no firm D call. This CDR3 spans 15 amino acids. Trimming pared 6 bases from V and 4 bases from J, leaving 18 bases between. CDR1 and CDR2 (germline): PRHDT, FYEKMQ (reference sequence). CDR3 sequence reads: CASSDAGLNGYGYTF. The CDR3 region has the DNA TGTGCCAGCAGTGACGCCGGGCTCAACGGCTATGGCTACACCTTC.

This chain uses TRBV18 with TRBJ1-2; D unclear. The CDR3 covers 14 residues. Between the trimmed V and J ends, which lost 6 bases and 2 bases, there was a span of 13 bases. CDR1 and CDR2 from the germline V gene are KGHSH and LQKENI. In DNA, the CDR3 is TGTGCCAGCTCGCCTAAAACAGAAAACTATGGCTACACCTTC. Its protein is CASSPKTENYGYTF.

The chain couples TRBV4-1 to TRBJ2-7; 10 positions match TRBD1. Judging by the DNA end, TRBJ2-5 fits better; the J call may be wrong. This CDR3 contains 18 residues. Germline loops: CDR1 MGHRA, CDR2 YSYEKL. The CDR3: CASSQDQGGTGVDETQYF. The CDR3 DNA reads TGCGCCAGCAGCCAAGATCAGGGTGGGACAGGGGTGGATGAGACCCAGTACTTC.

Details on this clonotype: A much larger clone differs from this one at a single base, so this may be a read error. This chain uses TRBV12-5 with TRBJ2-1; weak D call: TRBD2 (5 bases). The germline V gene has CDR1 LGHNT and CDR2 FRNRAP. V was pared by 2 bases and J by 0 bases, with 23 bases between. The CDR3 length is 20 residues. The CDR3 sequence is CASGLPRTELRSGSYNEQFF. CDR3 DNA: TGTGCTAGTGGTTTGCCCCGCACAGAGTTACGGAGCGGCTCCTACAATGAGCAGTTCTTC.